This record looks at one T cell receptor (beta chain) sequence and its context. Antigen: not known. The data stem from a study of Tregs in tolerant kidney transplant recipients. Germline assignment: CDR1 SGHTA and CDR2 FQGNSA. This CDR3 has 15 residues. With V trimmed by 1 base and J by 6 bases, 5 bases remained unmatched. Here immunoSEQ multiplex PCR was the method, and the copy in TCRdb shows in-frame clones only, minus some. The sample holds approximately 15,000 clones, around 80% seen once. Unstimulated Tregs (CD4+CD25+CD127-) and CD4+CD25- non-Tregs were sorted from PBMCs. Findings and limits, study-wide: Some patients' samples used different primers over time, so nucleotide sequences weren't comparable.

V usage is TRBV7-2 and J usage is TRBJ2-3; 9 bases match TRBD2. Sample: Tregs from blood, taken before the transplant. The TCR was taken from a human donor who received a combined kidney and bone marrow transplant. The CDR3 nucleotides read TGTGCCAGCAGCTTAGGTGGGACTAGCAAGGATACGCAGTATTTT. Translated: CASSLGGTSKDTQYF.